The clone carrying this T cell receptor (beta chain) was seen only once. Its target is unknown. The sample is drawn from a study of cytomegalovirus exposure and HLA in healthy donors. Researchers ran the PCR with 60 Vbeta and 13 Jbeta primers. The data were produced by immunoSEQ multiplex PCR, yet TCRdb's version contains in-frame clones alone and is incomplete. The sample shows roughly 170,000 clones, 77% of them seen only once. Germline V gives CDR1 SGHVS, CDR2 FQNEAQ. Losses at the gene ends were 5 bases for V and 8 bases for J; bases not matched to a gene: 10. This CDR3 has 15 amino acids. Points from the study as a whole: Excluded were some V segments that proved indistinguishable, including TRBV6-2 and TRBV6-3. Productive rates of about 87% or about 30% were seen for most TCR beta V segments in an earlier analysis.

This TCR was sampled from a woman aged 25 to 39 in good health and CMV-seronegative. The genes are TRBV7-8 and TRBJ1-2; the match to TRBD1 covers 11 bases. The specimen was PBMCs. The CDR3 sequence: CASSGWDRGKEGYTF. The CDR3 DNA is TGTGCCAGCAGCGGATGGGACAGGGGGAAGGAGGGCTACACCTTC.